A single sample gave rise to the 13 T cell receptor beta chains below, sequenced in a study of post-analysis software for immune sequencing data. Notes on the study in general: Controls showed lower frequencies than patients for a few TRBV segments, and TRBV5-6, TRBV5-1 and TRBV20-1 were among these.

No antigen has been identified for these receptors. Unique molecular identifiers had been added to the TCR beta cDNA libraries. One entry per CDR3 protein results from TCRdb running MiXCR on the PCR reads. The sample holds hundreds of thousands of distinct CDR3 sequences, roughly two fifths seen once. Specimen: blood. The receptors were sampled from a girl aged 5-17 years with multiple sclerosis.

This clonotype appeared a few times. This rearrangement joins TRBV3-1 to TRBJ2-1; no definite D call. Germline loops: CDR1 LGHDT, CDR2 YNNKEL (reference sequence). This CDR3 comprises 11 residues. Trimming cost V 5 bases and J 15 bases, with 14 bases left between them. The DNA of the CDR3 is TGTGCCAGCAGCTCCCCTGGGGTCGCGTTCTTC. As protein: CASSSPGVAFF.

The count of this clonotype is one. CDR3 sequence (DNA): TGCAGTGCTCTCGCCCTTGGCGGACTTAACACTGAAGCTTTCTTT. Its protein is CSALALGGLNTEAFF. The chain carries TRBV20-1 and TRBJ1-1; the D is unclear. Per the germline V gene, CDR1 is DFQATT and CDR2 is SNEGSKA (reference sequence). Trimming left V 5 bases short and J 2 bases short, with 18 bases between. CDR3 length equals 15 residues.

This clonotype has only a few counts. V usage is TRBV29-1 and J usage is TRBJ1-1; D is uncertain. Germline V lookup: CDR1 SQVTM, CDR2 ANQGSEA. This CDR3 is 11 amino acids long. The CDR3 here is CAWRTNTEAFF. The CDR3 DNA reads TGCGCGTGGAGGACGAACACTGAAGCTTTCTTT.

This chain connects TRBV11-2 to TRBJ2-4; a weak D match, TRBD1 (6 bases). The DNA matches TRBJ2-7 better at its end, which makes the J call doubtful. Germline lookup yields CDR1 SGHAT and CDR2 FQNNGV. The CDR3 spans 16 residues. The CDR3 loop is CASSLGQGGYSYEQYF. The CDR3 coding sequence is TGTGCCAGCAGCTTAGGCCAAGGGGGATACTCCTACGAGCAGTACTTC.

The chain has TRBV20-1 and TRBJ2-1; tentatively, D is TRBD2 (6 bases). This CDR3 has 15 residues. Germline V gives CDR1 DFQATT, CDR2 SNEGSKA (reference sequence). Trimming stripped 1 base from V and 0 bases from J, with 10 bases between. The CDR3 DNA follows: TGCAGTGCTAGAGGGGCGGGACTCTCCTACAATGAGCAGTTCTTC. Translated, it gives CSARGAGLSYNEQFF.

The gene calls are TRBV9 and TRBJ2-3, with D perhaps given as TRBD1 or TRBD2 (5 bases each). CDR3 length: 14 amino acids. Germline CDR1 is SGDLS and CDR2 is YYNGEE. V was shortened by 6 bases and J by 1 base, with 12 bases between the two germline ends. The DNA of the CDR3 is TGTGCCAGCAAAGAGGGGCTTGGCACAGATACGCAGTATTTT. It translates to CASKEGLGTDTQYF.

The chain uses TRBV10-3 and TRBJ2-1, with 13 bases matching TRBD2. The V segment lost 5 bases and the J segment 7 bases; nucleotides outside the gene matches: 8. Germline CDR1 ENHRY, CDR2 SYGVKD. The CDR3 covers 16 residues. CDR3 in amino acids: CAISTRGGLAGNEQFF. Here the CDR3 DNA reads TGTGCCATCAGTACGCGAGGGGGACTAGCGGGAAATGAGCAGTTCTTC.

The sample holds a few counts of this clonotype. The gene calls are TRBV5-6 and TRBJ1-2, with 8 bases fitting TRBD1. From germline, CDR1 is SGHDT and CDR2 YYEEEE. V shed 0 bases, J shed 3 bases, and the junction held 10 bases outside the gene matches. CDR3 length: 17 residues. DNA for the CDR3: TGTGCCAGCAGCTTGGTCGTGGGTCAGGGGGCTGACTATGGCTACACCTTC. Encoded protein: CASSLVVGQGADYGYTF.

This clonotype has a handful of counts. The chain carries TRBV29-1 and TRBJ2-5, with 7 bases that match TRBD1. The germline V gene encodes CDR1 SQVTM and CDR2 ANQGSEA. V lost 5 bases and J lost 2; bases outside the gene matches: 8. CDR3 length: 14 amino acids. The CDR3 DNA sequence: TGCAGCGTTAGTGCACAGGGGCGACAAGAGACCCAGTACTTC. This gives the protein CSVSAQGRQETQYF. The variable domain in full, with the rest retrieved from reference TRBV29-1 and TRBJ2-5, is SAVISQKPSRDICQRGTSLTIQCQVDSQVTMMFWYRQQPGQSLTLIATANQGSEATYESGFVIDKFPISRPNLTFSTLTVSNMSPEDSSIYLCSVSAQGRQETQYFGPGTRLLVL.

The chain carries TRBV7-9 and TRBJ2-7; possibly TRBD1 for D (6 bases). Trimming took 5 bases from V and 5 from J, leaving 13 bases between them. This CDR3 has 13 amino acids. Germline lookup yields CDR1 SEHNR and CDR2 FQNEAQ (reference sequence). The CDR3 nucleotides read TGTGCCAGCAGCCCCACAGGGAACGACGAGCAGTACTTC. Residues: CASSPTGNDEQYF.

The chain uses TRBV29-1 and TRBJ2-7, with 7 bases identical to TRBD1. CDR3 length equals 11 residues. Trimming took 6 bases from V and 7 from J; bases not matched to a gene: 6. Looked up from germline, CDR1 is SQVTM and CDR2 is ANQGSEA. The DNA for the CDR3 is TGCAGCGTAAACAGGGGAAGGGAGCAGTACTTC. Translated: CSVNRGREQYF.

This sequence joins TRBV7-2 and TRBJ2-5, with D tentatively TRBD2 (5 bases). The CDR3 runs to 14 residues. Germline V lookup: CDR1 SGHTA, CDR2 FQGNSA. The V end was cut by 8 bases, the J end by 5 bases, with 18 bases between. The CDR3 spells CASGPGVVGETQYF. The CDR3 nucleotides read TGTGCCAGCGGGCCCGGGGTGGTCGGTGAGACCCAGTACTTC.

The chain couples TRBV7-2 to TRBJ2-5, with D unresolved. Germline V CDR1 and CDR2: SGHTA, FQGNSA. The CDR3 contains 12 residues. V was shortened by 6 bases and J by 4 bases, with 9 bases between the two germline ends. CDR3: CASRQFSETQYF. CDR3 DNA: TGTGCCAGCAGACAGTTTTCAGAGACCCAGTACTTC.